These T cell receptor beta chains were read from a single sample in a study of regulatory T cells in long-lasting Graves disease. TCRdb fed the multiplex PCR reads into MiXCR, producing one record per CDR3 protein. The sample shows roughly 450,000 distinct CDR3 sequences, approximately 23% of them seen only once. Here the sequenced sample was peripheral blood mononuclear cells (PBMCs), taken when the disease was refractory, from a patient treated with antithyroid drugs. Receptors originate from a female donor with Graves disease. The CDR3 runs from the conserved cysteine through the conserved F or W. Each record gives: J gene, D gene, clone size, V gene, CDR3 DNA, CDR3 protein. A D gene is named only where the DNA matches it firmly. The size field is filled for only some rows; it gives once, few, many or a size class.

j_gene: TRBJ2-2
d_gene: NA
abundance: few
v_gene: TRBV12-3/TRBV12-4
CDR3nt: TGTGCCAGCAGAGCGGAGGTGAACACCGGGGAGCTGTTTTTT
CDR3aa: CASRAEVNTGELFF

j_gene: TRBJ1-1
d_gene: TRBD1
abundance: NA
v_gene: TRBV24-1
CDR3nt: TGTGCCACCAGTGATGCAGGGGGCTGGGCTGAAGCTTTCTTT
CDR3aa: CATSDAGGWAEAFF

j_gene: TRBJ1-6
d_gene: NA
abundance: once
v_gene: TRBV7-2
CDR3nt: TGTGCCAGCAGCTCGGGCGGGCCCGCTAGCACCCTCCACTTT
CDR3aa: CASSSGGPASTLHF

j_gene: TRBJ1-5
d_gene: NA
abundance: many
v_gene: TRBV10-3
CDR3nt: TGTGCCATCAGTGAGTCCGGGATTAGCAATCAGCCCCAGCATTTT
CDR3aa: CAISESGISNQPQHF

j_gene: TRBJ1-2
d_gene: NA
abundance: few
v_gene: TRBV5-1
CDR3nt: TGCGCCAGCAGCCCCGGCGGCAGGTGGGAGATCTATGGCTACACCTTC
CDR3aa: CASSPGGRWEIYGYTF

j_gene: TRBJ1-1
d_gene: NA
abundance: few
v_gene: TRBV7-2
CDR3nt: TGTGCCAGCAGCCGGCGAGGGGCATGGACTGAAGCTTTCTTT
CDR3aa: CASSRRGAWTEAFF

j_gene: TRBJ1-2
d_gene: TRBD1
abundance: NA
v_gene: TRBV7-2
CDR3nt: TGTGCCAGCAGCTTAGGCCTCGGGACAGAGGGGGGGGGCTACACCTTC
CDR3aa: CASSLGLGTEGGGYTF

j_gene: TRBJ1-2
d_gene: NA
abundance: few
v_gene: TRBV5-1
CDR3nt: TGCGCCAGCAGCCCTACGACAGGCACCAACTATGGCTACACCTTC
CDR3aa: CASSPTTGTNYGYTF

j_gene: TRBJ2-3
d_gene: TRBD2
abundance: NA
v_gene: TRBV27
CDR3nt: TGTGCCAGCAGTTTAAAGATTAGCGGGGGACGAGATACGCAGTATTTT
CDR3aa: CASSLKISGGRDTQYF

j_gene: TRBJ1-2
d_gene: NA
abundance: NA
v_gene: TRBV6-2/TRBV6-3
CDR3nt: TGTGCCAGCCTCGGATCATATTGCTACACCTTC
CDR3aa: CASLGSYCYTF

j_gene: TRBJ2-7
d_gene: NA
abundance: NA
v_gene: TRBV5-1
CDR3nt: TGCGCCAGCAGCAGACAACAGGGAAACGAGCAGTACTTC
CDR3aa: CASSRQQGNEQYF

j_gene: TRBJ2-1
d_gene: TRBD2
abundance: NA
v_gene: TRBV5-6
CDR3nt: TGTGCCAGCAGTTCGGGGCTAGCGGGGGGGGAGCAGTTCTTC
CDR3aa: CASSSGLAGGEQFF

j_gene: TRBJ1-6
d_gene: NA
abundance: NA
v_gene: TRBV30
CDR3nt: TGTGCCTGGAGCAGGGAAGCACGAGGGTCACCCCTCCACTTT
CDR3aa: CAWSREARGSPLHF

j_gene: TRBJ2-6
d_gene: NA
abundance: many
v_gene: TRBV2
CDR3nt: TGTGCCAGCAGGCCGAGAGAGGTGCCTGGGGCCAACGTCCTGACTTTC
CDR3aa: CASRPREVPGANVLTF

j_gene: TRBJ1-4
d_gene: NA
abundance: few
v_gene: TRBV30
CDR3nt: TGTGCCTGGGGGTCCGGGGAAACTAATGAAAAACTGTTTTTT
CDR3aa: CAWGSGETNEKLFF

j_gene: TRBJ1-5
d_gene: TRBD1
abundance: few
v_gene: TRBV6-5
CDR3nt: TGTGCCAGCAGTTCGCGACAGGGGGTGGCTAGCAATCAGCCCCAGCATTTT
CDR3aa: CASSSRQGVASNQPQHF

j_gene: TRBJ2-3
d_gene: NA
abundance: NA
v_gene: TRBV29-1
CDR3nt: TGCAGCGTTGAATTCGACACAGATACGCAGTATTTT
CDR3aa: CSVEFDTDTQYF

j_gene: TRBJ1-6
d_gene: NA
abundance: many
v_gene: TRBV3-1
CDR3nt: TGTGCCAGCAGCCAGTCCTTCCGGGATTCACCCCTCCACTTT
CDR3aa: CASSQSFRDSPLHF

j_gene: TRBJ2-7
d_gene: NA
abundance: few
v_gene: TRBV7-9
CDR3nt: TGTGCCAGCGGGTGGCAGGGAACCTACGAGCAGTACTTC
CDR3aa: CASGWQGTYEQYF

j_gene: TRBJ1-1
d_gene: NA
abundance: many
v_gene: TRBV30
CDR3nt: TGTGCCTGGAATCGTGGCACTGAAGCTTTCTTT
CDR3aa: CAWNRGTEAFF

j_gene: TRBJ1-2
d_gene: NA
abundance: many
v_gene: TRBV12-3/TRBV12-4
CDR3nt: TGTGCCAGCACTTCGGACAGTGTTTATGGCTACACCTTC
CDR3aa: CASTSDSVYGYTF

j_gene: TRBJ2-2
d_gene: TRBD2
abundance: many
v_gene: TRBV7-2
CDR3nt: TGTGCCATCCGTAGCGGGGCGAACACCGGGGAGCTGTTTTTT
CDR3aa: CAIRSGANTGELFF

j_gene: TRBJ1-1
d_gene: TRBD1
abundance: many
v_gene: TRBV6-1
CDR3nt: TGTGCCAGCACCTGGGACAGGGCTTCCGAAGCTTTCTTT
CDR3aa: CASTWDRASEAFF

j_gene: TRBJ2-2
d_gene: NA
abundance: many
v_gene: TRBV6-1
CDR3nt: TGTGCCAGCACCCACCCGGGGCGCGGGACCGGGGAGCTGTTTTTT
CDR3aa: CASTHPGRGTGELFF

j_gene: TRBJ2-5
d_gene: TRBD2
abundance: many
v_gene: TRBV20-1
CDR3nt: TGCAGTGCTCTGACTAGCGATCAGGAGACCCAGTACTTC
CDR3aa: CSALTSDQETQYF

j_gene: TRBJ2-5
d_gene: TRBD2
abundance: many
v_gene: TRBV15
CDR3nt: TGTGCCACCAGCAGAGATCTGACTAGCGGACAAGAGACCCAGTACTTC
CDR3aa: CATSRDLTSGQETQYF

j_gene: TRBJ2-7
d_gene: NA
abundance: many
v_gene: TRBV6-2/TRBV6-3
CDR3nt: TGTGCCAGCAGTTACTCGCCAGGTCTACCGGGCGAGCAGTACTTC
CDR3aa: CASSYSPGLPGEQYF

j_gene: TRBJ2-4
d_gene: NA
abundance: many
v_gene: TRBV28
CDR3nt: NA
CDR3aa: CASSFGEGKNIQYF

j_gene: TRBJ2-5
d_gene: TRBD2
abundance: few
v_gene: TRBV20-1
CDR3nt: TGCAGTGCGAACTTAGCGGGGGGGGTCTTCGAAGAGACCCAGTACTTC
CDR3aa: CSANLAGGVFEETQYF

j_gene: TRBJ1-5
d_gene: NA
abundance: many
v_gene: TRBV2
CDR3nt: TGTGCCAGCAGTGAACCCGGGGGAAAGCCCCAGCATTTT
CDR3aa: CASSEPGGKPQHF

j_gene: TRBJ1-6
d_gene: TRBD1
abundance: few
v_gene: TRBV7-2
CDR3nt: TGTGCCAGCAGCTTTAGACAGGGTCGAGATTCACCCCTCCACTTT
CDR3aa: CASSFRQGRDSPLHF

j_gene: TRBJ2-4
d_gene: TRBD2
abundance: many
v_gene: TRBV28
CDR3nt: TGTGCCAGCGGAGAAGCGGGACTAGCCAAAAACATTCAGTACTTC
CDR3aa: CASGEAGLAKNIQYF

j_gene: TRBJ2-7
d_gene: TRBD1
abundance: many
v_gene: TRBV2
CDR3nt: TGTGCCAGCGGTGACAGGGGGGGGTACGAGCAGTACTTC
CDR3aa: CASGDRGGYEQYF

j_gene: TRBJ2-7
d_gene: TRBD1
abundance: few
v_gene: TRBV6-1
CDR3nt: TGTGCCAGCAGCACGGGACAGGATTCCTACGAGCAGTACTTC
CDR3aa: CASSTGQDSYEQYF